This paragraph reports one T cell receptor (beta chain). The sample comes from a study of tumor-infiltrating lymphocytes in localized non-small cell lung cancer. Sequenced by immunoSEQ multiplex PCR; TCRdb stores in-frame clones only, minus some. The sample records about 15,000 clones, 69% being singletons. Per germline, CDR1 MDHEN and CDR2 SYDVKM. The V end lost 4 bases, the J end lost 6 bases, and 15 bases lay between the germline ends. The CDR3 extends over 14 amino acids. The V gene is TRBV28, the J gene TRBJ2-5, with a tentative D call TRBD1 (6 bases). The source of this sequence is a human donor with non-small cell lung cancer. Sequenced sample: lung tumor tissue. The CDR3 protein is CASSSGGSHKTQYF. In DNA form, the CDR3 reads TGTGCCAGCAGTTCTGGGGGCAGCCACAAGACCCAGTACTTC.